This TCR beta chain was captured in a study of graft-versus-host responses after intestinal transplantation. With regard to this clone: What it binds is not known.

Repertoires were generated with immunoSEQ multiplex PCR, while TCRdb's copy carries only in-frame clones and drops some. This sample has some 130,000 clones, with around 94% found just once. Germline lookup yields CDR1 SGHNT and CDR2 YYREEE (reference sequence). The CDR3 has 13 amino acids. Trimming at V came to 0 bases and at J to 13 bases, leaving 7 bases not matched to a gene. The rearrangement uses TRBV5-4 and TRBJ2-1, with TRBD2 matching 7 bases. The clonotype originates from a human donor who received an intestinal transplant. Source: unstimulated CD4+ T cells sorted from spleen or lymph node cells, taken before intestinal transplant. CDR3 sequence reads: CASSLGTRTPQFF. In DNA form, the CDR3 reads TGTGCCAGCAGCTTGGGGACTAGGACCCCTCAGTTCTTC. Complete variable domain (other parts from reference TRBV5-4 and TRBJ2-1): ETGVTQSPTHLIKTRGQQVTLRCSSQSGHNTVSWYQQALGQGPQFIFQYYREEENGRGNFPPRFSGLQFPNYSSELNVNALELDDSALYLCASSLGTRTPQFFGPGTRLTVL.